This T cell receptor beta chain was captured by sequencing in a study of blood T cells in healthy people across ages (dated by TCRdb to between 2015 and 2017). Concerning the study at large: In model experiments, template switching captured about one uniquely barcoded TCR beta cDNA molecule for every two T cells. Age-related changes in TCR beta repertoire diversity were measured in the study by deep sequencing normalized with unique cDNA molecular identifiers. The donors were divided into four age groups: young (average 16 years), middle-aged (over 35), aged (about 56) and long-lived (about 79). The study analyzed two additional independent replicas of 1 million unique cDNA reads from the same blood draw for two donors, one aged 18 to 29 and one aged 80 or older.

Trimming leaves V shorter by 3 bases and J shorter by 6 bases, with the junction holding 10 bases beyond the gene matches. The CDR3 spans 15 residues, from the cysteine through the phenylalanine. Here the CDR3 DNA is all that survives: 45 bases in frame from base 1. The germline V gene (reference sequence) yields LGHDT for CDR1 and YNNKEL for CDR2. A few counts support this clonotype. What this receptor recognizes is not known. Base qualities are missing; no much larger clone stands one base away. The donors were around 39 Caucasian individuals from Russia, aged roughly 6 to 100 years, who were systemically healthy. Each donor gave ten milliliters of peripheral blood, collected into EDTA-treated Vacutainer tubes. Ficoll-Paque density-gradient centrifugation was used to isolate PBMCs, with at least 6.5 million obtained per sample. Trizol reagent was used to extract total RNA from the PBMCs, yielding at least 5.5 micrograms per sample. For every donor, flow cytometry on a PBMC aliquot measured the percentage of naive CD45RAhigh/CD27high T cells.

The receptor library was made with 5' RACE. The data were produced on an Illumina HiSeq 2500. A second PCR of about 6 to 12 cycles was run with a J-beta primer mix and a sample-barcoded 5' primer. A unique molecular identifier was introduced onto each TCR beta cDNA molecule by a template-switch 5' adaptor carrying 12 random nucleotides. Each sample yielded at least 3 million CDR3-containing paired-end reads. First-strand cDNA synthesis was performed from all RNA using the Mint cDNA synthesis kit, with priming by a TRBC-specific oligonucleotide. Following uracil-DNA glycosylase treatment, a first 18-cycle PCR with universal primers M1SS and BC2_uni_R was performed on all cDNA. As for the authors' bioinformatics: For normalization, 1 million high-quality reads were randomly selected from each sample, with every read carrying a distinct molecular identifier. Reads with shared molecular identifiers were discarded instead of being binned into consensus sequences. MiTCR, set to a Q25 quality threshold and the strictest error-elimination algorithm, was used for CDR3 identification, clonotype clustering and error correction. Lower-bound total TCR beta diversity was estimated with a nonparametric unseen species model using Euler transformation. The public reads were reanalyzed by TCRdb: fastp trimming at Q25, MiXCR alignment, in-frame beta chains only. Entries that share a CDR3 protein sequence are merged under the most common genes and DNA. TCRdb, not the original authors, processed these V and J calls. This sample lists roughly 500,000 distinct CDR3 sequences; less than 25% were detected once. Approximately 10% of the sample comes from the top ten.

Study-wide conclusions, independent of this receptor: Conclusive comparison of naive and antigen-experienced compartments was prevented by the profiling of bulk unsorted PBMCs. Because the CMV infection status of the donors was unknown, age-related changes in expanded clonotypes may potentially have been confounded. Total diversity estimates from one million sequenced T cells were considered lower bounds and underestimates. Observed TCR beta diversity per million T cells fell roughly linearly with age, and a significant reduction was already apparent by age about 38. There was a strong correlation between observed TCR beta diversity and the percentage of naive T cells measured by flow cytometry. The long-lived group showed more naive CD4+ T cells, fewer expanded clones and increased TCR diversity than the aged group, suggesting age selection.

The same specimen was also included in a second study, on T cells of mothers and their children. Per the second study: Nine systemically healthy Caucasian individuals, comprising three mothers and their six children, were included as donors. cDNA synthesis consumed the entire amount of extracted RNA, loaded at about 1.5 ug RNA in each 15 ul reaction. In the second PCR, the M1S primer introduced both the sample barcodes and 2-4 random nucleotides. Each mother yielded over 9 million TCR beta CDR3 reads and each child roughly 2.9 million reads. Thymic selection shapes the output of TCR recombination in a similar way in related and unrelated pairs, and inherited differences have a minor effect. Normalized repertoire overlap in related mother-child pairs was always slightly higher than in unrelated mother-child pairs, but the difference was never significant. With a sensitivity of around 97 clones per million clonotypes, no persistent microchimeric T cell clones were detected. The study used deep NGS to compare TCR beta repertoires of mothers and children, seeking features distinguishing related mother-child pairs from unrelated individuals. The mean age was about 37 +/- 4 years for the mothers and approximately 11 +/- 4 years for the children. Libraries were sequenced on Illumina HiSeq 2000 with 100+100 nt paired-end reads after adapter ligation with NEBNext reagents. To prevent cross-contamination, the mother and child libraries were prepared one month apart and sequenced in separate runs. Between 500,000 and 2,000,000 distinct TCR beta clonotypes were identified per donor. Naive TCR beta clonotypes were estimated from low-frequency clonotypes matched to each donor's FACS-determined naive share, without sorting.

Recombination joined TRBV3-1 with TRBJ1-1; 7 central bases correspond to TRBD1. Sequences were obtained from blood. The clonotype was recovered from a boy aged 10-17 years in good health. The CDR3 here reads CASSHLDRVSAEAFF. The nucleotide sequence reads as follows: TGTGCCAGCAGCCACCTAGACAGGGTTTCGGCTGAAGCTTTCTTT.